The 3 T cell receptor beta chains listed next were all sequenced from one sample in a study of T-cell reconstitution after alpha-beta-depleted transplantation in children. Unique molecular identifiers featured in how the TCRbeta library was prepared. MiXCR, run by TCRdb on the PCR reads, gives a single entry per CDR3 protein. Of 200,000 to 250,000 distinct CDR3 sequences listed, approximately 10% are singletons. Sequencing was performed on PBMCs, taken before TCRalphabeta/CD19-depleted stem cell transplant. The receptors here all came from a child under three years old with acute myeloid leukemia, due to receive a stem cell transplant.

This clonotype was detected ten times or more. The genes are TRBV20-1 and TRBJ2-7, with unresolved D. The CDR3 covers 13 residues. The ends were cut back, 3 bases at V and 3 bases at J, with 12 bases in the middle. CDR1 DFQATT and CDR2 SNEGSKA come from the germline V gene (reference sequence). The CDR3 region has the DNA TGCAGTGCTAGCACGTCGGGCAGCTACGAGCAGTACTTC. Its protein product is CSASTSGSYEQYF.

Concerning this clonotype itself: A much bigger clone sits one base away, suggesting this may be a read error. This sequence joins TRBV7-9 and TRBJ1-6, with TRBD1 matching 7 bases. CDR3 length equals 15 residues. Germline-derived CDR1 and CDR2 are SEHNR and FQNEAQ (reference sequence). CDR3 DNA sequence: TGTGCCAGCAGCTTAGAGGGGGCCTCAAATTCACCCCTCTACTTT. Its protein is CASSLEGASNSPLYF.

This clonotype was counted ten times or more. This chain links TRBV7-8 with TRBJ2-7, with 7 bases identical to TRBD1. With V trimmed by 5 bases and J by 7 bases, 8 bases remained unmatched. The CDR3 is 13 residues long. CDR1 SGHVS and CDR2 FQNEAQ come from the germline V gene. Written as DNA, the CDR3 is TGTGCCAGCAGCACCGACAGGGTGGTGGAGCAGTACTTC. Its translation is CASSTDRVVEQYF.